Below are 25 T cell receptor beta chains sequenced from a single sample in a study of PD-L1 blockade in urothelial cancer (dated by TCRdb to 2015 to 2018). Libraries were built with the immunoSEQ multiplex PCR assay. Not all clones reach the TCRdb copy of this immuneACCESS table, which keeps in-frame sequences only. Checked studies attribute under half of the gap to unresolved V genes and leave the rest unexplained. Here the sample has some 120,000 clones; approximately 90% occur a single time. The ten largest clones add up to about 1.5% of the sample. What this sample's time point label stands for: peripheral blood 6 weeks after treatment start. Here the sequenced sample was PBMCs, taken around atezolizumab (anti-PD-L1) treatment. The source of these receptors is a man aged 55 to 70 with urothelial cancer.

A note on this clone: This CDR3 is also generated by other DNA sequences in the sample. V and J are TRBV28 and TRBJ2-7; no definite D call. The V end lost 5 bases, the J end lost 4 bases, and 15 bases lay between the germline ends. Germline assignment: CDR1 MDHEN and CDR2 SYDVKM. The CDR3 is 14 residues long. The CDR3: CASSPREPKYEQYF. The CDR3 region has the DNA TGTGCCAGCAGTCCCCGAGAACCCAAATACGAGCAGTACTTC.

The gene calls are TRBV27 and TRBJ1-4; D gene uncertain. Germline lookup yields CDR1 MNHEY and CDR2 SMNVEV (reference sequence). The CDR3 is 16 residues long. V lost 4 bases to trimming and J lost 0 bases, with 12 bases between them. The CDR3 DNA reads TGTGCCAGCAGTTCCACGGGGATAGCAACTAATGAAAAACTGTTTTTT. Amino acids: CASSSTGIATNEKLFF.

This rearrangement joins TRBV19 to TRBJ2-7, with 11 bases that match TRBD2. This CDR3 is built from 15 residues. CDR1 and CDR2 from the germline V gene are LNHDA and SQIVND (reference sequence). Trimming cost V 3 bases and J 6 bases; bases outside gene matches: 7. In DNA, the CDR3 is TGTGCCAGTAGTATCCATAGCGGGAGGGCCGGCGAGCAGTACTTC. Its protein product is CASSIHSGRAGEQYF.

The CDR3 DNA reads TGTGCCTGGAGTAGACAGGGGGCCTCCTCTGGAAACACCATATATTTT. Residues: CAWSRQGASSGNTIYF. The V call is TRBV30, the J call TRBJ1-3, with 10 bases aligning to TRBD1. Looked up from germline, CDR1 is GTSNPN and CDR2 is SVGIG (reference sequence). The trim removed 2 bases at V and 0 bases at J, leaving 4 bases unmatched. CDR3 length: 16 amino acids.

V gene TRBV10-3 combines with J gene TRBJ1-2; TRBD1 aligns across 7 bases. This CDR3 region has 14 residues. V shed 6 bases, J shed 1 base, and the junction held 5 bases outside the gene matches. CDR1 is ENHRY, CDR2 SYGVKD, per germline. CDR3 nucleotides: TGTGCCATCAGCTCCCGGGACAGTAACTATGGCTACACCTTC. Translating it yields CAISSRDSNYGYTF.

The J gene is TRBJ2-5, the V gene TRBV4-2; D not resolved. V was shortened by 5 bases and J by 5 bases, with 6 bases between the two germline ends. This CDR3 spans 11 amino acids. Germline V gene lookup returns CDR1 LGHNA and CDR2 YNFKEQ. CDR3 region: CASSTGETQYF. CDR3 in DNA: TGTGCCAGCAGCACCGGGGAGACCCAGTACTTC.

The chain couples TRBV18 to TRBJ1-1; 7 positions match TRBD1. Germline CDR1 and CDR2: KGHSH and LQKENI. Losses at the gene ends were 2 bases for V and 4 bases for J; bases not matched to a gene: 4. This CDR3 region has 14 residues. Here the CDR3 DNA reads TGTGCCAGCTCACCAACAGGGGTCCCCACTGAAGCTTTCTTT. Amino acids: CASSPTGVPTEAFF. The entire variable domain, with the rest obtained from reference TRBV18 and TRBJ1-1, is as follows: NAGVMQNPRHLVRRRGQEARLRCSPMKGHSHVYWYRQLPEEGLKFMVYLQKENIIDESGMPKERFSAEFPKEGPSILRIQQVVRGDSAAYFCASSPTGVPTEAFFGQGTRLTVV.

The V and J genes are TRBV28 and TRBJ2-1; TRBD2 matches 8 bases. Losses at the gene ends were 3 bases for V and 7 bases for J; bases not matched to a gene: 5. The V gene's germline CDR1 is MDHEN and CDR2 SYDVKM. CDR3 size: 14 residues. The CDR3 region has the DNA TGTGCCAGCAGTTTTGCGGGGGGTGTAAATGAGCAGTTCTTC. This codes for CASSFAGGVNEQFF.

V gene TRBV27 combines with J gene TRBJ1-1; D unclear. The V end lost 1 base, the J end lost 1 base, and 7 bases lay between the germline ends. CDR3 size: 14 residues. Germline V gene lookup returns CDR1 MNHEY and CDR2 SMNVEV (reference sequence). In DNA form, the CDR3 reads TGTGCCAGCAGTTTATTGAGACAGAACACTGAAGCTTTCTTT. Its protein is CASSLLRQNTEAFF.

CDR3 DNA sequence: TGTGCCAGCAGCACAGGGAACTATGGCTACACCTTC. It translates to CASSTGNYGYTF. The rearrangement uses TRBV6-5 and TRBJ1-2, with D perhaps matching TRBD1 (6 bases). This CDR3 has 12 residues. The ends were cut back, 6 bases at V and 2 bases at J, with 7 bases in the middle. The germline CDR1 and CDR2 sequences are MNHEY and SVGAGI.

This rearrangement joins TRBV28 to TRBJ2-7, with TRBD1 as a possible D gene (7 bases). CDR1 and CDR2 (germline): MDHEN, SYDVKM. V was pared by 6 bases and J by 1 base, with 10 bases between. The CDR3 is made up of 13 amino acids. The CDR3 reads CASRGGQSYEQYF. Written as DNA, the CDR3 is TGTGCCAGCAGGGGGGGACAGTCCTACGAGCAGTACTTC.

This chain uses TRBV7-2 with TRBJ1-2, with D unclear. This CDR3 comprises 12 residues. The germline V gene encodes CDR1 SGHTA and CDR2 FQGNSA. The V end lost 5 bases, the J end lost 8 bases, and 12 bases lay between the germline ends. The CDR3 region is CASSADSRGYTF. In DNA form, the CDR3 reads TGTGCCAGCAGCGCAGACTCGCGGGGCTACACCTTC.

This clone was counted a single time. The V gene is TRBV7-9, the J gene TRBJ2-1, with 10 bases lining up with TRBD2. The CDR3 contains 16 residues. Losses at the gene ends were 5 bases for V and 5 bases for J; bases not matched to a gene: 9. Germline assignment: CDR1 SEHNR and CDR2 FQNEAQ (reference sequence). The CDR3 loop reads CASSPPGTSVDNEQFF. The DNA of the CDR3 is TGTGCCAGCAGCCCTCCCGGGACTAGCGTCGACAATGAGCAGTTCTTC. Supplemented by reference TRBV7-9 and TRBJ2-1, the full variable domain reads DTGVSQNPRHKITKRGQNVTFRCDPISEHNRLYWYRQTLGQGPEFLTYFQNEAQLEKSRLLSDRFSAERPKGSFSTLEIQRTEQGDSAMYLCASSPPGTSVDNEQFFGPGTRLTVL.

The genes are TRBV9 and TRBJ2-3; 15 nucleotides align to TRBD2. With 4 bases clipped from V and 6 bases from J, the junction kept 9 bases outside the gene matches. The CDR3 totals 17 residues. Germline-derived CDR1 and CDR2 are SGDLS and YYNGEE. The CDR3 region has the DNA TGTGCCAGCAGCCCCCGGACTAGCGGGGGGGCGGCTGATACGCAGTATTTT. This gives the protein CASSPRTSGGAADTQYF.

This chain joins TRBV11-2 and TRBJ2-7; possibly TRBD1 for D (5 bases). V was cut by 9 bases and J by 4 bases, with 22 bases left in between. This CDR3 has 15 amino acids. CDR1 and CDR2 (germline): SGHAT, FQNNGV. The CDR3 DNA sequence: TGTGCCAGTGCCTATTACGAAGGCAGGGCTTACGAGCAGTACTTC. Translated: CASAYYEGRAYEQYF.

This clone has more than one count but fewer than ten. This chain links TRBV18 with TRBJ2-5; TRBD1 matches 7 bases. The germline CDR1 and CDR2 sequences are KGHSH and LQKENI. This CDR3 has 14 amino acids. The V and J ends lost 2 bases and 2 bases, in that order; junction bases with no gene match: 2. The DNA for the CDR3 is TGTGCCAGCTCACCATCGGGACAGCAAGAGACCCAGTACTTC. Residues: CASSPSGQQETQYF.

CDR3 sequence (DNA): TGTGCCAGCAGGCCAGGGCAGGGGCGCTACGAGCAGTACTTC. It encodes CASRPGQGRYEQYF. This chain uses TRBV25-1 with TRBJ2-7; weak D call: TRBD1 (6 bases). Germline V lookup: CDR1 MGHDK, CDR2 SYGVNS. The CDR3 runs 14 residues. V was cut by 6 bases and J by 3 bases, with 15 bases left in between.

This clone was seen only once. This chain joins TRBV28 and TRBJ2-5; 8 bases map to TRBD2. J gave up 4 bases and V 5 bases, and 6 bases lay outside the gene matches. The CDR3 is 14 residues long. The germline gives CDR1 MDHEN, CDR2 SYDVKM. The CDR3 loop is CASSPGGVRETQYF. DNA of the CDR3: TGTGCCAGCAGTCCCGGGGGGGTGAGAGAGACCCAGTACTTC.

This sequence joins TRBV2 and TRBJ2-7; D gene ambiguous. Trimming removed 3 bases from V and 2 bases from J, with 2 bases in between. The germline V gene has CDR1 SNHLY and CDR2 FYNNEI. This CDR3 has 11 residues. As DNA, the CDR3 is TGTGCCAGCAGTGACACCTACGAGCAGTACTTC. Amino acid sequence: CASSDTYEQYF.

The CDR3 DNA sequence: TGTGCCAGCTCACCTCTTGCCACATTGAACACTGAAGCTTTCTTT. It is translated as CASSPLATLNTEAFF. V and J are TRBV18 and TRBJ1-1, with D unclear. The germline CDR1 and CDR2 sequences are KGHSH and LQKENI. V dropped 3 bases and J dropped 0 bases, with 11 bases sitting between them. The CDR3 extends over 15 amino acids.

The chain has TRBV7-2 and TRBJ2-3, with D possibly matching TRBD1 (6 bases). Germline assignment: CDR1 SGHTA and CDR2 FQGNSA. The V end was cut by 5 bases, the J end by 4 bases, with 13 bases between. The CDR3 is 14 amino acids. Here the CDR3 DNA reads TGTGCCAGCAGCGCTCGACAGGACGCAGATACGCAGTATTTT. This codes for CASSARQDADTQYF.

In this sample, this clone turned up a few times. The chain employs TRBV2 and TRBJ2-1; D ambiguous. The CDR3 runs 13 residues. CDR1 is SNHLY and CDR2 is FYNNEI in the germline V gene. Trimming removed 1 base from V and 3 bases from J, with 4 bases in between. The CDR3 DNA is TGTGCCAGCAGTGAAGGGAGCTACAATGAGCAGTTCTTC. Protein product: CASSEGSYNEQFF.

The chain recombines TRBV7-2 with TRBJ1-6; 7 positions agree with TRBD1. The CDR3 is 15 residues long. Germline V lookup: CDR1 SGHTA, CDR2 FQGNSA. The J segment lost 9 bases and the V segment lost 5 bases, leaving 10 bases of the junction unmatched. The CDR3 coding sequence is TGTGCCAGCAGCCCCGACAGGGTCCCCGGTTCACCCCTCCACTTT. Its protein product is CASSPDRVPGSPLHF.

CDR3 loop: CASSRTGGSNTGELFF. The CDR3 region has the DNA TGCGCCAGCAGCCGGACAGGGGGCTCCAACACCGGGGAGCTGTTTTTT. The V and J genes are TRBV5-1 and TRBJ2-2; the match to TRBD1 covers 11 bases. The germline gives CDR1 SGHRS, CDR2 YFSETQ. Trimming at V came to 4 bases and at J to 2 bases, leaving 4 bases not matched to a gene. The CDR3 spans 16 residues.

The rearrangement links TRBV30 to TRBJ2-7, with D tentatively TRBD2 (6 bases). CDR1 and CDR2 from the germline V gene are GTSNPN and SVGIG (reference sequence). Trimming left V 5 bases short and J 2 bases short, with 13 bases between. There are 13 residues in the CDR3. The CDR3 bases are TGTGCCTGGCAAGCGGGCCCTCCCTACGAGCAGTACTTC. Its translation: CAWQAGPPYEQYF.